The following is a T cell receptor beta chain sequence with its context. Authors' processing steps: By means of reference gene primer amplification, nucleated cell counts were estimated. Clones were read by immunoSEQ multiplex PCR, and TCRdb kept only the in-frame ones, dropping some. That table is the source of V, J and clone size, and D and trimming were worked out from the DNA. This sample has approximately 350,000 clones, with 70% to 90% found just once. This sample was included in a study of blood T cell repertoires in COVID-19. Study as a whole: Whether acute or convalescent, the COVID-19 samples came from the United States, Italy and Spain. PBMCs, B-cell-depleted T cells, or T cells were the source of the cDNA or gDNA that made up the material.

This CDR3 has 14 residues. The germline V gene has CDR1 LNHDA and CDR2 SQIVND (reference sequence). Trimming at V came to 1 base and at J to 3 bases, leaving 1 base not matched to a gene. This clonotype was obtained from a man in his forties or fifties with acute or convalescent COVID-19. The sample consisted of peripheral blood. The V call is TRBV19, the J call TRBJ2-3; 7 positions agree with TRBD1. CDR3 coding DNA: TGTGCCAGTAGTATAGTGACAGGGACAGATACGCAGTATTTT. This gives the protein CASSIVTGTDTQYF.